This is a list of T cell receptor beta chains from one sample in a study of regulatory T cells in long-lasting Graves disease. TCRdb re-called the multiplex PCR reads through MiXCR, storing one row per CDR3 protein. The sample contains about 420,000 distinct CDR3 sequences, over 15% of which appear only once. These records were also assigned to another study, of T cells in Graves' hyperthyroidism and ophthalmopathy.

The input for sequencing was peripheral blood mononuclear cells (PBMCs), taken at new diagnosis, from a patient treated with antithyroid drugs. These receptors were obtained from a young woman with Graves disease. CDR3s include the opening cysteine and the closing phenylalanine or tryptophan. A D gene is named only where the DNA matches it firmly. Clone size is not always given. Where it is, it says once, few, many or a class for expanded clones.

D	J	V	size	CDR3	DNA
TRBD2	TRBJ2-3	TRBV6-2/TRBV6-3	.	CASSYSGLAGFTDTQYF	TGTGCCAGCAGTTACTCGGGGCTAGCGGGATTCACAGATACGCAGTATTTT
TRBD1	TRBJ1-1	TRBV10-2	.	CASKGQGDTEAFF	TGCGCCAGCAAAGGACAGGGAGACACTGAAGCTTTCTTT
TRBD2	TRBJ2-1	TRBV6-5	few	CASSYSGLAGVSFNEQFF	TGTGCCAGCAGTTACTCGGGCCTAGCGGGAGTCTCGTTCAATGAGCAGTTCTTC
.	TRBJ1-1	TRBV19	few	CASSMLRNTEAFF	TGTGCCAGTAGTATGTTGAGGAACACTGAAGCTTTCTTT
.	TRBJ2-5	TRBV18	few	CASSPNGLGQETQYF	TGTGCCAGCTCACCAAATGGGTTGGGGCAAGAGACCCAGTACTTC
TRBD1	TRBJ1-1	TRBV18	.	CASSRNLLGQLNTEAFF	TGTGCCAGCTCACGAAACCTACTGGGACAGTTGAACACTGAAGCTTTCTTT
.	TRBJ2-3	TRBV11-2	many	CASSLDIPWRTDTQYF	TGTGCCAGCAGCTTAGATATTCCTTGGCGCACAGATACGCAGTATTTT
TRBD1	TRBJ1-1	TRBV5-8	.	CASSLFLGTGGLVTEAFF	TGTGCCAGCAGCTTGTTCCTCGGGACAGGGGGTTTGGTTACTGAAGCTTTCTTT
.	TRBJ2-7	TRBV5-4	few	CASSSGPNYEQYF	TGTGCCAGCAGCTCGGGACCGAACTACGAGCAGTACTTC
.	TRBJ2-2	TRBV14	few	CASSQRVHTGELFF	TGTGCCAGCAGCCAAAGAGTTCACACCGGGGAGCTGTTTTTT
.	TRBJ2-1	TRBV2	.	CASSVLGLGQFF	TGTGCCAGCAGTGTGCTGGGCCTGGGGCAGTTCTTC
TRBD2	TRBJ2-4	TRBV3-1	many	CASSQAGGRSKNIQYF	TGTGCCAGCAGCCAAGCGGGAGGAAGAAGTAAAAACATTCAGTACTTC
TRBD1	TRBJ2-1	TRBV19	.	CASSNLPGQGNNEQFF	TGTGCCAGTAGTAACCTACCGGGACAGGGAAACAATGAGCAGTTCTTC
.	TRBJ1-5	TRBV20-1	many	CSARGASNQPQHF	TGCAGTGCTAGGGGGGCGAGCAATCAGCCCCAGCATTTT
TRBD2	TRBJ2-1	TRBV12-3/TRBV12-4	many	CASSFKALGTSWYNEQFF	TGTGCCAGCAGTTTTAAAGCCCTCGGGACTAGCTGGTACAATGAGCAGTTCTTC
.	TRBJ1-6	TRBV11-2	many	CASSLERNSPLHF	TGTGCCAGCAGCTTAGAGCGAAATTCACCCCTCCACTTT
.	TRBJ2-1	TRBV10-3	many	CAISPENEQFF	TGTGCCATCAGCCCCGAGAATGAGCAGTTCTTC
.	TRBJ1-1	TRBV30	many	CAWSSGYRAEAFF	TGTGCCTGGAGTTCAGGGTATCGCGCTGAAGCTTTCTTT
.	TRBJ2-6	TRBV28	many	CASSRTPSSGANVLTF	TGTGCCAGCAGCAGGACTCCCTCCTCTGGGGCCAACGTCCTGACTTTC
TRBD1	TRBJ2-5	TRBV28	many	CASSFQGARETQYF	TGTGCCAGCAGTTTCCAGGGGGCGCGTGAGACCCAGTACTTC
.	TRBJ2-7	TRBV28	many	CASSFRGKHYEQYF	TGTGCCAGCAGTTTTCGAGGAAAGCACTACGAGCAGTACTTC
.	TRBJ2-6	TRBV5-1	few	CASSTTGRSGANVLTF	TGCGCCAGCAGCACCACAGGGCGCTCTGGGGCCAACGTCCTGACTTTC
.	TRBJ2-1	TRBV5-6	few	CASSLAGTINNEQFF	TGTGCCAGCAGCCTGGCCGGGACAATTAACAATGAGCAGTTCTTC
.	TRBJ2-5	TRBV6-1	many	CASSPRTAYQETQYF	TGTGCCAGCAGTCCCCGGACAGCCTACCAAGAGACCCAGTACTTC
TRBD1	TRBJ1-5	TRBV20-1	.	CSARRGQAEFPPQHF	TGCAGTGCTAGAAGGGGACAGGCAGAATTTCCGCCCCAGCATTTT
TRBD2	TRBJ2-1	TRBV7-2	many	CASSLWEGLSSSYNEQFF	TGTGCCAGCAGCTTGTGGGAGGGACTTTCGAGCTCCTACAATGAGCAGTTCTTC
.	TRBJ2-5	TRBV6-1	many	CASRDGTLPETQYF	TGTGCCAGCAGGGATGGGACATTGCCAGAGACCCAGTACTTC
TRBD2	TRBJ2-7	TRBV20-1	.	CSARDQASGNREQYF	TGCAGTGCTAGAGATCAAGCTAGCGGGAATCGAGAGCAGTACTTC
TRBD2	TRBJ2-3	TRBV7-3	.	CASSYGAGVGTDTQYF	TGTGCCAGCAGCTATGGAGCGGGAGTTGGCACAGATACGCAGTATTTT
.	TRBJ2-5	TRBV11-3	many	CASSHGARETQETQYF	TGTGCCAGCAGCCACGGGGCGAGGGAAACTCAAGAGACCCAGTACTTC
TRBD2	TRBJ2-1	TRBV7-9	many	CASESGSVNEQFF	TGTGCCAGTGAAAGCGGGAGTGTCAATGAGCAGTTCTTC
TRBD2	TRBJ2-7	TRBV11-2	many	CASSLLWTSDYEQYF	TGTGCCAGCAGCTTACTCTGGACTAGCGACTACGAGCAGTACTTC
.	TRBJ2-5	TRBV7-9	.	CASSYSTGGQTQYF	TGTGCCAGCAGCTATTCGACAGGTGGGCAGACCCAGTACTTC
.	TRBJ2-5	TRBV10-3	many	CAISEARGLSKTQYF	TGTGCCATCAGTGAGGCTAGGGGCTTATCGAAGACCCAGTACTTC
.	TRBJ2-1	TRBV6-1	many	CASSDIQGRSYNEQFF	TGTGCCAGCAGTGACATTCAGGGTAGGTCCTACAATGAGCAGTTCTTC
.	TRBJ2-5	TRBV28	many	CASSLPARGETQYF	TGTGCCAGCAGTCTCCCAGCCAGGGGAGAGACCCAGTACTTC
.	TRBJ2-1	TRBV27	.	CASSPHTTGNNEQFF	TGTGCCAGCAGTCCCCATACAACAGGTAACAATGAGCAGTTCTTC
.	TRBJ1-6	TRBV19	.	CASSNEIYNSPLHF	TGTGCCAGTAGTAACGAAATCTATAATTCACCCCTCCACTTT
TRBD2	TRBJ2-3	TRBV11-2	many	CASSLDPGLAGGADTQYF	TGTGCCAGCAGCTTAGATCCCGGACTAGCGGGAGGGGCAGATACGCAGTATTTT
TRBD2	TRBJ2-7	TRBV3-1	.	CASSQSSGSYYEQYF	TGTGCCAGCAGCCAGTCTAGCGGGAGTTACTACGAGCAGTACTTC
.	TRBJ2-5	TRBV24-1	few	CATSVAHPQGTQYF	TGTGCCACCAGCGTCGCTCATCCCCAAGGGACCCAGTACTTC
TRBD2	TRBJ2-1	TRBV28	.	CASSAQTSGSQNEQFF	TGTGCCAGCAGTGCTCAGACTAGCGGGAGTCAGAATGAGCAGTTCTTC
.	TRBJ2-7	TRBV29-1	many	CSVVWGPYEQYF	TGCAGCGTTGTGTGGGGGCCCTACGAGCAGTACTTC
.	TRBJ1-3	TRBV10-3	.	CAISDGSHGNTIYF	TGTGCCATCAGTGATGGGAGCCACGGAAACACCATATATTTT
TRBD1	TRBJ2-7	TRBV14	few	CASSHLDRSYEQYF	TGTGCCAGCAGCCACCTGGACAGGAGCTACGAGCAGTACTTC
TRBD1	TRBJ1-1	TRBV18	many	CASSPRDRGDKAFF	TGTGCCAGCTCACCACGGGACAGAGGGGATAAAGCTTTCTTT
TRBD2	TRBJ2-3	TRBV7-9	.	CASSTSARADTQYF	TGTGCCAGCAGCACTAGCGCTAGGGCAGATACGCAGTATTTT
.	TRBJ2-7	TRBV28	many	CASNQGSSYEQYF	TGTGCCAGCAATCAGGGGAGCTCCTACGAGCAGTACTTC
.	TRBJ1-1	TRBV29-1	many	CSVIRANTEAFF	TGCAGCGTGATACGTGCGAACACTGAAGCTTTCTTT
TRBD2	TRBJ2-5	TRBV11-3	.	CASSSGLDLFKETQYF	TGTGCCAGCAGCTCCGGACTAGACTTATTTAAAGAGACCCAGTACTTC
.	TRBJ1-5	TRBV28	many	CASSGVGVSNQPQHF	TGTGCCAGCAGTGGAGTCGGGGTTAGCAATCAGCCCCAGCATTTT
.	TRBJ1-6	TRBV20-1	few	CSARATGGAYNSPLHF	TGCAGTGCGCGCGCCACTGGGGGTGCCTATAATTCACCCCTCCACTTT
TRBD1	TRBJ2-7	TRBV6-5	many	CASSLPGQGHSYEQYF	TGTGCCAGCAGTTTGCCGGGACAGGGGCACTCCTACGAGCAGTACTTC